Below, one TCR beta chain is given with its context. Its specificity is unknown. MiXCR, applied by TCRdb to the reads, yields one record per CDR3 protein. The profile shows hundreds of thousands of distinct CDR3 sequences, around a third of them singletons. Unmatched junction bases numbered 6, after V lost 2 bases and J lost 8 bases. The germline gives CDR1 SGHRS, CDR2 YFSETQ. This CDR3 spans 13 amino acids. The record originates from a study of T cell repertoires in cytomegalovirus infection. General study points: Cumulative public TCR beta family frequency identified carriers of CMV plus the relevant HLA.

This clonotype was sampled from a human donor in good health (CMV status not recorded). Some clones in this sample may be carry-over from other donors' samples. The chain links TRBV5-1 to TRBJ1-2; TRBD1 agrees at 7 bases. The input for sequencing was cultured PBMCs, taken from culture after CMV antigen stimulation. The CDR3 protein is CASSFPTGNGYTF. CDR3 coding DNA: TGCGCCAGCAGCTTTCCGACAGGGAACGGCTACACCTTC.